The 28 T cell receptor beta chains below all came from one sample that was sequenced in a study of cytotoxic CD8 clonotypes in ibrutinib-treated CLL. Here immunoSEQ multiplex PCR was the method, and the copy in TCRdb shows in-frame clones only, minus some. The sample holds around 300,000 clones, just under 80% seen once. Sample: PBMCs, taken before ibrutinib treatment. The receptors were gathered from a human donor with chronic lymphocytic leukemia.

The genes are TRBV9 and TRBJ1-2, with a tentative D call TRBD1 (5 bases). V shed 4 bases and J shed 0 bases, with 13 bases lying between them. Germline loops: CDR1 SGDLS, CDR2 YYNGEE. This CDR3 spans 15 amino acids. CDR3: CASSYRDGTNYGYTF. Here the CDR3 DNA reads TGTGCCAGCAGCTACCGGGACGGAACTAACTATGGCTACACCTTC.

The chain carries TRBV29-1 and TRBJ2-7; TRBD1 aligns across 8 bases. This CDR3 is built from 16 residues. The germline V gene encodes CDR1 SQVTM and CDR2 ANQGSEA. V gave up 6 bases and J gave up 4 bases; unmatched junction bases: 17. CDR3: CSVGVTGGVSGYEQYF. CDR3 nucleotide sequence: TGCAGCGTGGGGGTCACAGGGGGTGTCAGTGGGTACGAGCAGTACTTC.

The V call is TRBV6-5, the J call TRBJ2-5; 15 bases line up with TRBD2. CDR1 and CDR2 from the germline V gene are MNHEY and SVGAGI. The CDR3 has 16 amino acids. Germline trimming cut 4 bases from V and 5 bases from J; bases unmatched to any gene: 5. The CDR3 nucleotides are TGTGCCAGCAGTTCGGGACTAGCGGGAGGCTACGAGACCCAGTACTTC. Translating gives CASSSGLAGGYETQYF.

J is TRBJ1-1 and V is TRBV30, with no clear D. Germline V lookup: CDR1 GTSNPN, CDR2 SVGIG (reference sequence). The CDR3 consists of 14 residues. Trimming pared 1 base from V and 4 bases from J, leaving 13 bases between. The CDR3 DNA reads as TGTGCCTGGAGTGCGGAAGGTTGGGGCACTGAAGCTTTCTTT. It codes for CAWSAEGWGTEAFF.

The V and J genes are TRBV7-6 and TRBJ1-2, with 8 bases matching TRBD1. The CDR3 has 15 residues. V lost 1 base and J lost 5; bases outside the gene matches: 6. CDR1 and CDR2 from the germline V gene are SGHVS and FNYEAQ. The CDR3 DNA reads TGTGCCAGCAGCTTAGATCAGGGGGCGGGTTATGGCTACACCTTC. Its protein product is CASSLDQGAGYGYTF.

The DNA for the CDR3 is TGTGCCAGTAGAAGGAACTATGGCTACACCTTC. Residues: CASRRNYGYTF. This chain connects TRBV19 to TRBJ1-2, with no clear D. Trimming stripped 6 bases from V and 2 bases from J, with 4 bases between. The CDR3 spans 11 residues. Looked up from germline, CDR1 is LNHDA and CDR2 is SQIVND (reference sequence).

This clone was seen once. In DNA form, the CDR3 reads TGTGCCAGTAGTTCCGAGGGGCGCACCGCCGGGGAGCTGTTTTTT. Its translation is CASSSEGRTAGELFF. The chain couples TRBV19 to TRBJ2-2; possibly TRBD1 or TRBD2 for D (5 bases each). CDR3 length: 15 amino acids. Germline V lookup: CDR1 LNHDA, CDR2 SQIVND (reference sequence). Trimming removed 5 bases from V and 6 bases from J, with 16 bases in between.

This chain uses TRBV28 with TRBJ1-1, with a tentative D call TRBD1 (6 bases). Germline values: CDR1 MDHEN, CDR2 SYDVKM. CDR3 length: 12 residues. Trimming left V 6 bases short and J 11 bases short, with 16 bases between. In DNA, the CDR3 is TGTGCCAGCAGGCCCATAACAGGGTCCGCTTTCTTT. This sequence encodes CASRPITGSAFF.

The J gene is TRBJ1-5, the V gene TRBV7-2, with TRBD1 matching 9 bases. Unmatched junction bases numbered 10, after V lost 5 bases and J lost 5 bases. This CDR3 region has 16 residues. Germline V lookup: CDR1 SGHTA, CDR2 FQGNSA. CDR3 region: CASSPRERTGDQPQHF. DNA of the CDR3: TGTGCCAGCAGCCCCCGGGAGCGGACAGGGGATCAGCCCCAGCATTTT.

The rearrangement uses TRBV30 and TRBJ2-3, with 11 bases aligning to TRBD2. J lost 2 bases, V lost 4 bases, and 5 bases had no gene match. CDR3 length: 15 amino acids. Germline V gives CDR1 GTSNPN, CDR2 SVGIG (reference sequence). CDR3 amino acids: CAWTGTSGVTDTQYF. In DNA, the CDR3 is TGTGCCTGGACCGGGACTAGCGGAGTCACAGATACGCAGTATTTT. Variable domain in full (rest from reference TRBV30 and TRBJ2-3): SQTIHQWPATLVQPVGSPLSLECTVEGTSNPNLYWYRQAAGRGLQLLFYSVGIGQISSEVPQNLSASRPQDRQFILSSKKLLLSDSGFYLCAWTGTSGVTDTQYFGPGTRLTVL.

The chain is built from TRBV30 and TRBJ2-3; D not certain. The CDR3 runs to 11 residues. Germline loops: CDR1 GTSNPN, CDR2 SVGIG (reference sequence). Trimming removed 2 bases at V and 7 bases at J, with 7 bases between. Here the CDR3 DNA reads TGTGCCTGGAGTCATTTATATACGCAGTATTTT. This encodes CAWSHLYTQYF.

The DNA of the CDR3 is TGCGCCAGCAGCTTAAATCTCCAATCGGCAGAAAATGAGCAGTTCTTC. Translation: CASSLNLQSAENEQFF. The chain uses TRBV5-1 and TRBJ2-1, with D unresolved. This CDR3 region has 16 residues. Germline loops: CDR1 SGHRS, CDR2 YFSETQ. Trimming stripped 2 bases from V and 7 bases from J, with 19 bases between.

This clone was seen a handful of times. This chain connects TRBV6-5 to TRBJ2-3, with a weak D call TRBD2 (6 bases). CDR1 MNHEY and CDR2 SVGAGI come from the germline V gene. The CDR3 has 15 residues. Trimming removed 4 bases from V and 3 bases from J, with 14 bases in between. In nucleotides, the CDR3 is TGTGCCAGCAGTTCCCGACTAGGCAGGACAGATACGCAGTATTTT. Translation: CASSSRLGRTDTQYF.

The gene calls are TRBV19 and TRBJ1-2, with 9 bases matching TRBD1. In germline, CDR1 is LNHDA, CDR2 SQIVND (reference sequence). J lost 4 bases, V lost 3 bases, and 18 bases had no gene match. The CDR3 sequence is 19 residues long. CDR3 residues: CASSITRILRDRAGYGYTF. In nucleotides, the CDR3 is TGTGCCAGTAGTATCACCCGAATCCTCCGGGACAGGGCTGGCTATGGCTACACCTTC.

This clone came up a few times. The chain has TRBV6-5 and TRBJ2-1; D may be TRBD2 (6 bases). V was pared by 2 bases and J by 0 bases, with 11 bases between. The CDR3 is 16 residues long. The germline V gene has CDR1 MNHEY and CDR2 SVGAGI. As DNA, the CDR3 is TGTGCCAGCAGTTACGGAGTCGGGAGCTCCTACAATGAGCAGTTCTTC. Amino acids: CASSYGVGSSYNEQFF.

The J gene is TRBJ2-1, the V gene TRBV9; 8 nucleotides match TRBD2. V dropped 3 bases and J dropped 0; count of bases not matched to a gene: 2. The CDR3 is 15 residues long. Germline CDR1 is SGDLS and CDR2 is YYNGEE. CDR3 sequence: CASSGSGISYNEQFF. DNA for the CDR3: TGTGCCAGCAGCGGTAGCGGGATCTCCTACAATGAGCAGTTCTTC.

This chain connects TRBV12-5 to TRBJ2-3; D possibly corresponds to TRBD2 (5 bases). This CDR3 region has 14 residues. Germline values: CDR1 LGHNT, CDR2 FRNRAP. Trimming cost V 10 bases and J 6 bases, with 20 bases left between them. The chain's CDR3 is CATPGAASLDTQYF. CDR3 coding DNA: TGTGCTACCCCAGGAGCGGCGTCTCTTGATACGCAGTATTTT.

The genes are TRBV13 and TRBJ2-7; D gene unclear. CDR3 size: 12 residues. V lost 2 bases to trimming and J lost 3 bases, with 5 bases between them. Looked up from germline, CDR1 is PRHDT and CDR2 is FYEKMQ (reference sequence). CDR3 amino acids: CASSLSGYEQYF. Here the CDR3 DNA reads TGTGCCAGCAGCTTATCGGGCTACGAGCAGTACTTC.

V is TRBV7-6 and J is TRBJ2-7, with 14 nucleotides matching TRBD2. CDR1 is SGHVS, CDR2 FNYEAQ, per germline. V shed 2 bases, J shed 6 bases, and the junction held 6 bases outside the gene matches. This CDR3 has 16 residues. The CDR3 is CASSLSPGLAGVEQYF. The CDR3 coding sequence is TGTGCCAGCAGCTTATCCCCGGGACTAGCGGGAGTCGAGCAGTACTTC.

This chain uses TRBV29-1 with TRBJ2-2; D perhaps matches TRBD2 (6 bases). The CDR3 extends over 15 amino acids. Per the germline V gene, CDR1 is SQVTM and CDR2 is ANQGSEA. V shed 7 bases and J shed 4 bases, with 19 bases lying between them. The CDR3 is CSASIFSGPTGELFF. Written as DNA, the CDR3 is TGCAGCGCCAGCATTTTTAGCGGCCCCACCGGGGAGCTGTTTTTT.

This clone was seen more than once but under ten times. The chain recombines TRBV4-3 with TRBJ2-7; unclear D gene. There are 13 residues in the CDR3. V was clipped by 2 bases and J by 5 bases, with 10 bases between them. CDR1 LGHNA and CDR2 YSLEER come from the germline V gene. DNA for the CDR3: TGCGCCAGCAGCCAACCTCCTCTGAACGAGCAGTACTTC. Encoded protein: CASSQPPLNEQYF.

V and J are TRBV6-6 and TRBJ2-7; the D gene is possibly TRBD1 (6 bases). Germline loops: CDR1 MNHNY, CDR2 SVGAGI (reference sequence). The CDR3 contains 14 residues. The V and J ends lost 6 bases and 1 base respectively, with 13 bases between them. DNA for the CDR3: TGTGCCAGCAGCCCAGGGGATAGGTCCTACGAGCAGTACTTC. Translated: CASSPGDRSYEQYF.

The sample holds one count of this clone. The gene calls are TRBV9 and TRBJ2-1; D possibly uses TRBD1 or TRBD2 (6 bases each). V lost 3 bases, J lost 3 bases, and 19 bases lay in between. The germline V gene has CDR1 SGDLS and CDR2 YYNGEE. The CDR3 spans 17 residues. The CDR3 bases are TGTGCCAGCAGCGGATTAGGGGGGTCCACCATCTACAATGAGCAGTTCTTC. Protein sequence: CASSGLGGSTIYNEQFF.

The chain couples TRBV4-3 to TRBJ1-1; TRBD1 is a possible D gene (5 bases). CDR3 size: 17 residues. Trimming cost V 0 bases and J 0 bases, with 14 bases left between them. Germline V lookup: CDR1 LGHNA, CDR2 YSLEER. Here the CDR3 reads CASSQDRRGPMNTEAFF. The CDR3 DNA follows: TGCGCCAGCAGCCAAGATAGGAGGGGCCCCATGAACACTGAAGCTTTCTTT.

The chain joins TRBV11-3 to TRBJ2-1; 10 bases agree with TRBD2. CDR3 length: 15 residues. Germline lookup yields CDR1 SGHNT and CDR2 YENEEA. The trim removed 4 bases at V and 3 bases at J, leaving 3 bases unmatched. The chain's CDR3 is CASSSSSGSYNEQFF. For the CDR3, the DNA is TGTGCCAGCAGCTCATCTAGCGGGAGCTACAATGAGCAGTTCTTC.

CDR3 DNA: TGTGCCAGCAGCCTGGCAGCCGATCAGCCCCAGCATTTT. It codes for CASSLAADQPQHF. The chain combines TRBV9 with TRBJ1-5, with D uncertain. With 4 bases removed from V and 5 bases from J, the gap between germline ends came to 10 bases. Germline loops: CDR1 SGDLS, CDR2 YYNGEE. This CDR3 is built from 13 residues.

This clone was picked up one time. This chain uses TRBV5-1 with TRBJ1-2, with a tentative D call TRBD1 (6 bases). Germline V gene lookup returns CDR1 SGHRS and CDR2 YFSETQ. V lost 5 bases to trimming and J lost 2 bases, with 13 bases between them. This CDR3 has 14 residues. CDR3: CASREITGNYGYTF. In nucleotides, the CDR3 is TGCGCCAGCAGGGAAATTACAGGGAACTATGGCTACACCTTC.

This clone was seen more than once but under ten times. This chain joins TRBV27 and TRBJ2-5; D might be TRBD1 (7 bases). The CDR3 runs 13 residues. Trimming removed 3 bases at V and 9 bases at J, with 14 bases between. The germline V gene has CDR1 MNHEY and CDR2 SMNVEV (reference sequence). The CDR3 sequence: CASSLAGGRSQYF. CDR3 DNA: TGTGCCAGCAGTTTGGCAGGGGGGCGGTCCCAGTACTTC.